The 4 T cell receptor beta chains reported below all come from one sample, sequenced in a study of cytomegalovirus exposure and HLA in healthy donors. 60 Vbeta and 13 Jbeta primers were used in PCR. This table comes from immunoSEQ multiplex PCR, and its TCRdb copy is limited to in-frame clones, with some not included. In the table there are some 190,000 clones, about 77% of which are singletons. The sequencing sample was made of PBMCs. These receptor sequences come from a woman aged 30 to 39 in good health and CMV-seropositive.

This chain uses TRBV6-4 with TRBJ2-3; D not resolved. This CDR3 spans 13 amino acids. The germline V gene encodes CDR1 MRHNA and CDR2 SNTAGT. V shed 6 bases and J shed 3 bases, with 10 bases lying between them. In DNA, the CDR3 is TGTGCCAGCAGCCCCCCCGGGACAGATACGCAGTATTTT. It translates to CASSPPGTDTQYF.

The chain combines TRBV7-2 with TRBJ2-4, with 9 bases identical to TRBD2. The germline V gene encodes CDR1 SGHTA and CDR2 FQGNSA. The CDR3 consists of 14 residues. The V gene end was trimmed by 3 bases and the J gene end by 9 bases; junction bases not matched to a gene: 6. CDR3 region: CASSLTGTSIIQYF. In DNA, the CDR3 is TGTGCCAGCAGCTTGACCGGGACTAGCATCATTCAGTACTTC.

The V and J genes are TRBV14 and TRBJ2-2; 7 bases are shared with TRBD1. The CDR3 loop spans 17 amino acids. V was pared by 1 base and J by 5 bases, with 10 bases of the junction left unmatched. Germline V lookup: CDR1 SGHDN, CDR2 FVKESK. CDR3 in DNA: TGTGCCAGCAGCCAAGTCAGGGGGTCCATAAGAACCGGGGAGCTGTTTTTT. It translates to CASSQVRGSIRTGELFF.

The rearrangement uses TRBV12-5 and TRBJ1-2, with 8 bases fitting TRBD1. Unmatched junction bases numbered 9, after V lost 7 bases and J lost 5 bases. The CDR3 contains 14 residues. In germline, CDR1 is LGHNT, CDR2 FRNRAP. The CDR3 here is CASAADRGLYGYTF. The CDR3 DNA sequence: TGTGCTAGTGCCGCCGACAGGGGATTGTATGGCTACACCTTC.